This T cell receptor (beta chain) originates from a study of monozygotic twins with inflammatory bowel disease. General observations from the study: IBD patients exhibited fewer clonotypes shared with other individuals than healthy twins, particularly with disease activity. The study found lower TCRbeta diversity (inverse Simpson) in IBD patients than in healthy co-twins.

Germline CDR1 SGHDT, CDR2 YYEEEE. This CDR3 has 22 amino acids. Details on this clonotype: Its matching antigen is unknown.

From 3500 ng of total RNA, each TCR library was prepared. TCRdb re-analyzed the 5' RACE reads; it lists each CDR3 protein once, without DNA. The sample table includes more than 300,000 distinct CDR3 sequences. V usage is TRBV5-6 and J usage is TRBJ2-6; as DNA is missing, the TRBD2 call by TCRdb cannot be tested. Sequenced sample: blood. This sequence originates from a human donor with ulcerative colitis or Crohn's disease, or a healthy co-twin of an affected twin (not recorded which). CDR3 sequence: CASSPTGSRPPPIRSGANVLTF. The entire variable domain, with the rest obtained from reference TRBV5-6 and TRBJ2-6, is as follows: DAGVTQSPTHLIKTRGQQVTLRCSPKSGHDTVSWYQQALGQGPQFIFQYYEEEERQRGNFPDRFSGHQFPNYSSELNVNALLLGDSALYLCASSPTGSRPPPIRSGANVLTFGAGSRLTVL.